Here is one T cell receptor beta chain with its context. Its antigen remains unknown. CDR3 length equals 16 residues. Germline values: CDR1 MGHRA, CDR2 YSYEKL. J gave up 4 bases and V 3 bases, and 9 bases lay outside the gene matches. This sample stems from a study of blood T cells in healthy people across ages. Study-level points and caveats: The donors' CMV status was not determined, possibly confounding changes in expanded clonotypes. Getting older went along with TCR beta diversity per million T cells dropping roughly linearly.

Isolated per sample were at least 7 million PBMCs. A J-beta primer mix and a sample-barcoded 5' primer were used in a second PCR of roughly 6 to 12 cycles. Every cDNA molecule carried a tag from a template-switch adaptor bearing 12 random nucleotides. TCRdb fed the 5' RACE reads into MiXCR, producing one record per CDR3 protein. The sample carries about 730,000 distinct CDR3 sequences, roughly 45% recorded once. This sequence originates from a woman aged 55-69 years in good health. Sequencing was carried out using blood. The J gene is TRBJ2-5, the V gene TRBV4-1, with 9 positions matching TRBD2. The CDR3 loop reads CASSQEGRGGIETQYF. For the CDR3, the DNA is TGCGCCAGCAGCCAGGAAGGGCGGGGGGGCATAGAGACCCAGTACTTC.